This is a list of T cell receptor beta chains from one sample in a study of OX40 agonist ivuxolimab in advanced cancers. Clones were read by immunoSEQ multiplex PCR, and TCRdb kept only the in-frame ones, dropping some. The sample has 50,000 to 85,000 clones, approximately 90% seen once; the top ten hold roughly 2%. Sequencing used CD4+ or CD8+ T cells sorted from blood, obtained in a trial of the OX40 agonist ivuxolimab. These receptor sequences come from an adult with an advanced solid tumor such as melanoma, head and neck, liver or kidney cancer. The CDR3 runs from the conserved cysteine through the conserved F or W. A D gene is named only where the DNA matches it firmly. Clone size appears in some rows only: once, few, many, or a class for an expanded clone.

D gene: .
clone size: .
V gene: TRBV7-9
J gene: TRBJ2-6
CDR3 protein: CASRKTDPSGANVLTF
CDR3 DNA: TGTGCCAGCAGAAAAACAGACCCGTCTGGGGCCAACGTCCTGACTTTC

D gene: .
clone size: .
V gene: TRBV2
J gene: TRBJ1-4
CDR3 protein: CASTPREGVPLFF
CDR3 DNA: TGTGCCAGCACACCCCGTGAGGGGGTGCCACTGTTTTTT

D gene: .
clone size: once
V gene: TRBV6-5
J gene: TRBJ2-2
CDR3 protein: CASRQNPRNTGELFF
CDR3 DNA: TGTGCCAGCAGACAGAATCCAAGGAACACCGGGGAGCTGTTTTTT

D gene: TRBD2
clone size: .
V gene: TRBV7-7
J gene: TRBJ2-1
CDR3 protein: CASSPGISGDVTEQFF
CDR3 DNA: TGTGCTAGCAGCCCGGGGATTAGCGGGGACGTCACTGAGCAGTTCTTC

D gene: .
clone size: .
V gene: TRBV6-6
J gene: TRBJ2-3
CDR3 protein: CASSYRGTTDTQYF
CDR3 DNA: TGTGCCAGCAGTTACAGGGGGACAACAGATACGCAGTATTTT

D gene: .
clone size: .
V gene: TRBV11-1
J gene: TRBJ2-1
CDR3 protein: CASSLSSSYNEQFF
CDR3 DNA: TGTGCCAGCAGCTTATCCAGCTCCTACAATGAGCAGTTCTTC

D gene: .
clone size: .
V gene: TRBV18
J gene: TRBJ1-1
CDR3 protein: CASSPATANTEAFF
CDR3 DNA: TGTGCCAGCTCACCAGCGACCGCGAACACTGAAGCTTTCTTT

D gene: .
clone size: .
V gene: TRBV7-3
J gene: TRBJ2-5
CDR3 protein: CASSWTAARQETQYF
CDR3 DNA: TGTGCCAGCAGCTGGACAGCGGCGCGTCAAGAGACCCAGTACTTC

D gene: .
clone size: .
V gene: TRBV18
J gene: TRBJ2-7
CDR3 protein: CASSPGGGAYEQYF
CDR3 DNA: TGTGCCAGCTCACCGGGTGGCGGCGCCTACGAGCAGTACTTC

D gene: .
clone size: .
V gene: TRBV10-3
J gene: TRBJ1-4
CDR3 protein: CAISSGEKLFF
CDR3 DNA: TGTGCCATCAGTTCTGGGGAAAAACTGTTTTTT

D gene: .
clone size: .
V gene: TRBV28
J gene: TRBJ1-6
CDR3 protein: CASSAPDSLNSPLHF
CDR3 DNA: TGTGCCAGCAGTGCCCCCGACAGTTTAAATTCACCCCTCCACTTT

D gene: .
clone size: .
V gene: TRBV2
J gene: TRBJ1-4
CDR3 protein: CASSRQTNEKLFF
CDR3 DNA: TGTGCCAGCAGCCGGCAAACTAATGAAAAACTGTTTTTT

D gene: TRBD2
clone size: .
V gene: TRBV5-1
J gene: TRBJ2-5
CDR3 protein: CASSLAGSSGGQETQYF
CDR3 DNA: TGCGCCAGCAGCTTGGCCGGGAGTAGCGGGGGCCAAGAGACCCAGTACTTC

D gene: .
clone size: .
V gene: TRBV15
J gene: TRBJ2-5
CDR3 protein: CATSRDKTETQYF
CDR3 DNA: TGTGCCACCAGCAGAGATAAGACGGAGACCCAGTACTTC

D gene: TRBD2
clone size: .
V gene: TRBV9
J gene: TRBJ2-7
CDR3 protein: CASSAASGMVSYEQYF
CDR3 DNA: TGTGCCAGCAGCGCCGCCAGCGGGATGGTATCCTACGAGCAGTACTTC

D gene: TRBD2
clone size: .
V gene: TRBV25-1
J gene: TRBJ2-7
CDR3 protein: CASSGVGGRYEQYF
CDR3 DNA: TGTGCCAGCAGTGGGGTGGGAGGGCGATACGAGCAGTACTTC

D gene: .
clone size: .
V gene: TRBV14
J gene: TRBJ1-1
CDR3 protein: CASSQEPGQAFF
CDR3 DNA: TGTGCCAGCAGCCAAGAGCCAGGACAAGCTTTCTTT

D gene: .
clone size: .
V gene: TRBV4-1
J gene: TRBJ2-7
CDR3 protein: CASSQIPGTERREQYF
CDR3 DNA: TGCGCCAGCAGCCAAATACCAGGGACGGAGAGGCGCGAGCAGTACTTC

D gene: .
clone size: .
V gene: TRBV29-1
J gene: TRBJ1-2
CDR3 protein: CSVEDGGSNYGYTF
CDR3 DNA: TGCAGCGTTGAAGATGGGGGGAGCAACTATGGCTACACCTTC

D gene: .
clone size: .
V gene: TRBV18
J gene: TRBJ1-5
CDR3 protein: CASSPQGVRNQPQHF
CDR3 DNA: TGTGCCAGCTCACCACAGGGCGTGCGTAATCAGCCCCAGCATTTT

D gene: TRBD1
clone size: .
V gene: TRBV19
J gene: TRBJ1-4
CDR3 protein: CASSMGGQLNEKLFF
CDR3 DNA: TGTGCCAGTAGTATGGGGGGACAGCTTAATGAAAAACTGTTTTTT

D gene: .
clone size: few
V gene: TRBV29-1
J gene: TRBJ1-3
CDR3 protein: CSVETGAQGTEYF
CDR3 DNA: TGCAGCGTTGAAACCGGGGCCCAGGGTACGGAATATTTT

D gene: TRBD1
clone size: once
V gene: TRBV7-2
J gene: TRBJ2-1
CDR3 protein: CASSSRTGQAYNEQFF
CDR3 DNA: TGTGCCAGCAGTTCTAGGACGGGACAGGCCTACAATGAGCAGTTCTTC

D gene: .
clone size: .
V gene: TRBV5-4
J gene: TRBJ1-2
CDR3 protein: CASSLVADYGYTF
CDR3 DNA: TGTGCCAGCAGCTTGGTAGCAGACTATGGCTACACCTTC

D gene: .
clone size: .
V gene: TRBV21-1
J gene: TRBJ2-7
CDR3 protein: CASSKGVEQYF
CDR3 DNA: TGTGCCAGCAGCAAGGGGGTGGAGCAGTACTTC

D gene: .
clone size: once
V gene: TRBV19
J gene: TRBJ2-7
CDR3 protein: CASSKSLPYEQYF
CDR3 DNA: TGTGCCAGTAGTAAGTCCCTGCCCTACGAGCAGTACTTC

D gene: TRBD1
clone size: .
V gene: TRBV12-5
J gene: TRBJ1-2
CDR3 protein: CASGLVLRGTANGYTF
CDR3 DNA: TGTGCTAGTGGTTTGGTCTTAAGGGGGACAGCCAATGGCTACACCTTC

D gene: .
clone size: .
V gene: TRBV4-1
J gene: TRBJ1-2
CDR3 protein: CASSQEGGTNYGYTF
CDR3 DNA: TGCGCCAGCAGCCAAGAAGGCGGGACTAACTATGGCTACACCTTC

D gene: .
clone size: .
V gene: TRBV1
J gene: TRBJ1-2
CDR3 protein: CTSSLDHGYTF
CDR3 DNA: TGCACCAGCAGCCTGGATCATGGCTACACCTTC

D gene: .
clone size: .
V gene: TRBV7-9
J gene: TRBJ2-1
CDR3 protein: CASSLARGLVASYNEQFF
CDR3 DNA: TGTGCCAGCAGCTTAGCGAGGGGTCTAGTCGCGTCCTACAATGAGCAGTTCTTC

D gene: .
clone size: .
V gene: TRBV21-1
J gene: TRBJ1-1
CDR3 protein: CASSKNRGRGLTNTEAFF
CDR3 DNA: TGTGCCAGCAGCAAAAATCGGGGCAGGGGCCTTACGAACACTGAAGCTTTCTTT

D gene: .
clone size: .
V gene: TRBV19
J gene: TRBJ2-4
CDR3 protein: CASGLAKNIQYF
CDR3 DNA: TGTGCCAGTGGGTTAGCCAAAAACATTCAGTACTTC

D gene: .
clone size: .
V gene: TRBV7-6
J gene: TRBJ2-7
CDR3 protein: CASSLGPGAMYEQYF
CDR3 DNA: TGTGCCAGCAGCTTAGGACCGGGAGCGATGTACGAGCAGTACTTC

D gene: .
clone size: .
V gene: TRBV6-5
J gene: TRBJ2-2
CDR3 protein: CASSSRDGELFF
CDR3 DNA: TGTGCCAGCAGTTCGAGGGACGGGGAGCTGTTTTTT

D gene: .
clone size: .
V gene: TRBV9
J gene: TRBJ1-2
CDR3 protein: CASSSPPGIWPGYTF
CDR3 DNA: TGTGCCAGCAGCTCACCCCCGGGGATTTGGCCTGGCTACACCTTC

D gene: TRBD1
clone size: .
V gene: TRBV29-1
J gene: TRBJ2-7
CDR3 protein: CSVTSFLGQSSYEQYF
CDR3 DNA: TGCAGCGTAACTTCCTTTCTGGGACAGAGCTCCTACGAGCAGTACTTC

D gene: .
clone size: .
V gene: TRBV14
J gene: TRBJ1-3
CDR3 protein: CASSQGSRGNTIYF
CDR3 DNA: TGTGCCAGCAGCCAAGGCAGTCGTGGAAACACCATATATTTT

D gene: TRBD2
clone size: .
V gene: TRBV29-1
J gene: TRBJ2-7
CDR3 protein: CSVLAGPYEQYF
CDR3 DNA: TGCAGCGTTCTAGCGGGGCCCTACGAGCAGTACTTC

D gene: .
clone size: .
V gene: TRBV28
J gene: TRBJ1-3
CDR3 protein: CASSLVGVTGNTIYF
CDR3 DNA: TGTGCCAGCAGTTTAGTAGGGGTGACTGGAAACACCATATATTTT

D gene: TRBD2
clone size: .
V gene: TRBV7-8
J gene: TRBJ2-1
CDR3 protein: CASSLYRAGGKGSNEQFF
CDR3 DNA: TGTGCCAGCAGCTTATATAGAGCGGGGGGGAAAGGATCAAATGAGCAGTTCTTC

D gene: TRBD1
clone size: .
V gene: TRBV27
J gene: TRBJ1-4
CDR3 protein: CASSQGGGEKLFF
CDR3 DNA: TGTGCCAGCAGTCAGGGGGGGGGTGAAAAACTGTTTTTT

D gene: .
clone size: few
V gene: TRBV4-2
J gene: TRBJ1-5
CDR3 protein: CASSQEGRARNQPQHF
CDR3 DNA: TGTGCCAGCAGCCAAGAGGGTAGGGCCCGCAATCAGCCCCAGCATTTT

D gene: .
clone size: .
V gene: TRBV28
J gene: TRBJ1-2
CDR3 protein: CASSSPGAYGNYGYTF
CDR3 DNA: TGTGCCAGCAGTTCCCCAGGAGCCTACGGTAACTATGGCTACACCTTC

D gene: TRBD1
clone size: .
V gene: TRBV7-9
J gene: TRBJ2-7
CDR3 protein: CASSRTGDRPPYEQYF
CDR3 DNA: TGTGCCAGCAGCCGGACAGGTGACCGCCCCCCCTACGAGCAGTACTTC

D gene: TRBD1
clone size: .
V gene: TRBV6-6
J gene: TRBJ1-1
CDR3 protein: CASSWTGLGTEAFF
CDR3 DNA: TGTGCCAGCAGTTGGACAGGGTTAGGCACTGAAGCTTTCTTT

D gene: .
clone size: .
V gene: TRBV19
J gene: TRBJ2-5
CDR3 protein: CASSRGRGLETQYF
CDR3 DNA: TGTGCCAGTAGTAGGGGGCGAGGGCTAGAGACCCAGTACTTC